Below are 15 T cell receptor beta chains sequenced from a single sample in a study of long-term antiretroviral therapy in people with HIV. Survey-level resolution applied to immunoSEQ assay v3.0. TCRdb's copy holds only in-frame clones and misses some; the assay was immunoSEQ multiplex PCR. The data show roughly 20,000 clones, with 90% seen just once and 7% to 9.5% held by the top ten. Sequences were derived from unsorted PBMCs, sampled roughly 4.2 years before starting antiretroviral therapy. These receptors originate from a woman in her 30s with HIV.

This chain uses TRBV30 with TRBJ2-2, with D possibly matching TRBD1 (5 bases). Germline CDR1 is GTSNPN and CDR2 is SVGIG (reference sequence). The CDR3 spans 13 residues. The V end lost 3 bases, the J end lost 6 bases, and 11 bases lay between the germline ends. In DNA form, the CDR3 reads TGTGCCTGGAGAGGGGCCGGCGCCGGGGAGCTGTTTTTT. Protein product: CAWRGAGAGELFF.

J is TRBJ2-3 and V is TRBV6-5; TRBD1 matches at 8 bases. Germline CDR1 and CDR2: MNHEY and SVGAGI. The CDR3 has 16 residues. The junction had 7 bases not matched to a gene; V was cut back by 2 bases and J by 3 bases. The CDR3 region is CASSYKPGQVTDTQYF. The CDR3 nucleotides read TGTGCCAGCAGTTACAAACCGGGACAGGTAACAGATACGCAGTATTTT.

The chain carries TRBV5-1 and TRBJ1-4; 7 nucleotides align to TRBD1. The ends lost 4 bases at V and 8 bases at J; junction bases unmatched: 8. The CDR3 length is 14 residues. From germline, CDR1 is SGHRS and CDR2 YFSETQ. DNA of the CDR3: TGCGCCAGCAGCCTGGGACAGTTTGGGGAAAAACTGTTTTTT. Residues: CASSLGQFGEKLFF.

The CDR3 DNA reads TGTGCCAGCAGCTCAAAGGGACCACCCAATGAGCAGTTCTTC. Its protein is CASSSKGPPNEQFF. The chain recombines TRBV7-2 with TRBJ2-1; D might be TRBD1 or TRBD2, each matching 5 bases. CDR1 SGHTA and CDR2 FQGNSA come from the germline V gene. V was trimmed by 4 bases and J by 6 bases, leaving 13 bases between them. This CDR3 is 14 amino acids long.

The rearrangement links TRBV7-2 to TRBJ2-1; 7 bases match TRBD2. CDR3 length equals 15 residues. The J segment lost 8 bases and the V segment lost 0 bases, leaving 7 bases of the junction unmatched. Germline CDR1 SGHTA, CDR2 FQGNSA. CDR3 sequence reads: CASSLAGGSPHEQFF. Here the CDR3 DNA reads TGTGCCAGCAGCTTAGCCGGGGGGTCCCCCCATGAGCAGTTCTTC.

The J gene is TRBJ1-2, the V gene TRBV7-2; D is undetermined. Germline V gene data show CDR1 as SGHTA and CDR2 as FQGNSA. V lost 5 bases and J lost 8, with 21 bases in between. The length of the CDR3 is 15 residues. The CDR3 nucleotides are TGTGCCAGCAGCCCGCCTCCATTGGCCGGGAGCGGCTACACCTTC. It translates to CASSPPPLAGSGYTF.

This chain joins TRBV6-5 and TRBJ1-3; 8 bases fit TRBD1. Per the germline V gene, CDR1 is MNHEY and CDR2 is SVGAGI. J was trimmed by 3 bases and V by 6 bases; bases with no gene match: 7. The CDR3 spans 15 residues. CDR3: CASSRTGRFGNTIYF. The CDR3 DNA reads TGTGCCAGCAGCCGGACAGGGCGTTTTGGAAACACCATATATTTT.

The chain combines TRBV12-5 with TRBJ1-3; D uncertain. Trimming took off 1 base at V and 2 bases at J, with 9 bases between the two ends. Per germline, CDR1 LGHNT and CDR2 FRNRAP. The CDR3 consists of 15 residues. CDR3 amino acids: CASGLATFPGNTIYF. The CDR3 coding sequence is TGTGCTAGTGGTTTGGCCACGTTCCCTGGAAACACCATATATTTT.

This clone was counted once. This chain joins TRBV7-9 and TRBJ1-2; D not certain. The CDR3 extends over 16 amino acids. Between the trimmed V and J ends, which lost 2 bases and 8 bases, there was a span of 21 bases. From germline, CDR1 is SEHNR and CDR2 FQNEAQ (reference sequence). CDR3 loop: CASSLISGPTREGYTF. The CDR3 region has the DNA TGTGCCAGCAGCTTAATTTCTGGACCGACGCGGGAAGGCTACACCTTC.

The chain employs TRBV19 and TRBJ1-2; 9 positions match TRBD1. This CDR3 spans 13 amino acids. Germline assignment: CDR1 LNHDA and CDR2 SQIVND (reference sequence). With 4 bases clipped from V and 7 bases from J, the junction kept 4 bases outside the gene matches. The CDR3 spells CASSKDRGFGYTF. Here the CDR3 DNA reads TGTGCCAGTAGTAAAGACAGGGGGTTTGGCTACACCTTC.

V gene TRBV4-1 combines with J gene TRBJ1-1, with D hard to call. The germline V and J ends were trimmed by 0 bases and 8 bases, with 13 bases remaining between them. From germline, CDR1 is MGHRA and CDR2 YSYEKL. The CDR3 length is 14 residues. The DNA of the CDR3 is TGCGCCAGCAGCCAAGATGGCGTCGGAAGGGAAGCTTTCTTT. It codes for CASSQDGVGREAFF.

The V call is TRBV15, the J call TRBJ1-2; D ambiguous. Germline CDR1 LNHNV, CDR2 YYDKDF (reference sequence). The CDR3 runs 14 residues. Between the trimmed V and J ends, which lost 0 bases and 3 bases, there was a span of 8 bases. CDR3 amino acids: CATSRDRRDYGYTF. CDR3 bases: TGTGCCACCAGCAGAGATCGAAGGGACTATGGCTACACCTTC.

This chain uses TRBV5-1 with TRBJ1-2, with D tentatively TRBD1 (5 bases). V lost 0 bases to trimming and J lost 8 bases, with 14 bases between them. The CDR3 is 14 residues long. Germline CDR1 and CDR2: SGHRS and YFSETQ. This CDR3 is CASSLDTPGTGYTF. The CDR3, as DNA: TGCGCCAGCAGCTTGGATACCCCAGGGACCGGCTACACCTTC. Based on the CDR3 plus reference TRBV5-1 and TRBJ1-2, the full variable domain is KAGVTQTPRYLIKTRGQQVTLSCSPISGHRSVSWYQQTPGQGLQFLFEYFSETQRNKGNFPGRFSGRQFSNSRSEMNVSTLELGDSALYLCASSLDTPGTGYTFGSGTRLTVV.

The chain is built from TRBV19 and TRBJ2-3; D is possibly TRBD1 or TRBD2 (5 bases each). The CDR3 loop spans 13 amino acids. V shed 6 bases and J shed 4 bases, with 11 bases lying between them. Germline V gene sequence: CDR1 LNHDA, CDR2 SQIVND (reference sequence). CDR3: CASSGAGSDTQYF. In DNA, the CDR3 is TGTGCCAGTAGCGGGGCAGGTTCAGATACGCAGTATTTT.

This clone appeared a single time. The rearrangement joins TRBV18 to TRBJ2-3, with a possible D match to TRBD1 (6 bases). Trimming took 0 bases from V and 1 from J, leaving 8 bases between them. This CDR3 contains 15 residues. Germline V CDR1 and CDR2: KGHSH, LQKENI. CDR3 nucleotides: TGTGCCAGCTCACCACCAACAGGGCGCACAGATACGCAGTATTTT. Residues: CASSPPTGRTDTQYF.